This TCR beta chain was found in a study of blood T cell repertoires in COVID-19. Turning to the study itself: Acute and convalescent COVID-19 specimens originated in the United States, Italy and Spain.

As handled by the study authors: How many nucleated cells were present was estimated from reference gene primer amplification. Method: immunoSEQ multiplex PCR; TCRdb's copy keeps in-frame clones and lacks some. The D gene and trimming were derived from the DNA, and the V and J assignments and clone size from that table. The sample holds hundreds of thousands of clones, 85% to 90% seen once. Germline lookup yields CDR1 LNHDA and CDR2 SQIVND (reference sequence). With V trimmed by 4 bases and J by 2 bases, 2 bases remained unmatched. CDR3 size: 14 residues. The chain uses TRBV19 and TRBJ2-4; TRBD1 agrees at 7 bases. This sequence originates from a woman in her 30s with COVID-19, enrolled during active disease. Sequencing was performed on peripheral blood. As DNA, the CDR3 is TGTGCCAGTAGTACGACAGGGACCAAAAACATTCAGTACTTC. Protein sequence: CASSTTGTKNIQYF.